Below, 15 T cell receptor beta chains from the same sample are listed, as sequenced in a study of T cell repertoires in cytomegalovirus infection. TCRdb processed the reads anew with MiXCR; each CDR3 protein has one entry. The table includes about 240,000 distinct CDR3 sequences, approximately 13% detected once. Sequencing was done on a sample of PBMCs. These receptors were obtained from a human donor in good health (CMV status not recorded). Some clones in this sample may be carry-over from other donors' samples.

CDR3: CASSQGRGSGGYTF. In nucleotides, the CDR3 is TGTGCCAGCAGCCAAGGTCGGGGTTCAGGCGGCTACACCTTC. The genes are TRBV3-1 and TRBJ1-2; D is unclear. CDR3 size: 14 residues. Germline loops: CDR1 LGHDT, CDR2 YNNKEL (reference sequence). The ends were cut back, 1 base at V and 8 bases at J, with 14 bases in the middle.

This clonotype was detected ten times or more. The chain employs TRBV7-2 and TRBJ1-2; D possibly corresponds to TRBD1 (5 bases). This CDR3 is 14 amino acids long. V dropped 1 base and J dropped 8 bases, with 14 bases sitting between them. CDR1 SGHTA and CDR2 FQGNSA come from the germline V gene. CDR3 protein: CASSLESGAQGYTF. The CDR3 DNA sequence: TGTGCCAGCAGCTTAGAATCCGGGGCCCAAGGCTACACCTTC.

The rearrangement joins TRBV9 to TRBJ1-4; D is uncertain. The CDR3 has 15 residues. Germline CDR1 is SGDLS and CDR2 is YYNGEE. V was shortened by 0 bases and J by 5 bases, with 11 bases between the two germline ends. CDR3 DNA sequence: TGTGCCAGCAGCGTAGAGGGTGGTCGAAATGAAAAACTGTTTTTT. Residues: CASSVEGGRNEKLFF.

The chain has TRBV30 and TRBJ2-3; the D gene could be TRBD1 or TRBD2 (5 bases each). CDR1 GTSNPN and CDR2 SVGIG come from the germline V gene (reference sequence). Trimming left V 3 bases short and J 4 bases short, with 11 bases between. The CDR3 has 13 residues. The CDR3 DNA is TGTGCCTGGAGGGGACGGGGAGCAGATACGCAGTATTTT. It translates to CAWRGRGADTQYF.

This clonotype was seen repeatedly, ten times or more. V gene TRBV20-1 combines with J gene TRBJ1-4; D not certain. The germline V gene encodes CDR1 DFQATT and CDR2 SNEGSKA (reference sequence). There are 15 residues in the CDR3. V gave up 7 bases and J gave up 8 bases, with 23 bases separating them. The CDR3 DNA sequence: TGCAGTGTCAGAGAGGGCGGCGGCCGTGGAGAAAAACTGTTTTTT. Protein product: CSVREGGGRGEKLFF.

This clonotype has just a few counts. The chain uses TRBV4-3 and TRBJ1-1; 8 bases fit TRBD1. In germline, CDR1 is LGHNA, CDR2 YSLEER. V trimming: 1 base; J trimming: 5 bases; junction bases outside the gene matches: 6. CDR3 length: 15 residues. This chain's CDR3 is CASSQGQTGETEAFF. For the CDR3, the DNA is TGCGCCAGCAGCCAAGGACAGACAGGGGAAACTGAAGCTTTCTTT.

This clonotype was counted at least ten times. The gene calls are TRBV7-2 and TRBJ2-1; D is perhaps TRBD1 or TRBD2 (6 bases each). There are 11 residues in the CDR3. V lost 3 bases, J lost 12 bases, and 9 bases lay in between. CDR1 and CDR2 from the germline V gene are SGHTA and FQGNSA. The CDR3 region has the DNA TGTGCCAGCAGCTTCGGGGGCGGGCAGTTCTTC. Translating gives CASSFGGGQFF.

This clonotype was seen only a few times. This sequence joins TRBV4-3 and TRBJ2-7; D possibly uses TRBD1 or TRBD2 (7 bases each). This CDR3 comprises 15 residues. The germline V gene encodes CDR1 LGHNA and CDR2 YSLEER. Trimming removed 4 bases from V and 3 bases from J, with 16 bases in between. CDR3 nucleotide sequence: TGCGCCAGCAGCCGCCAGGGGGGGGGTGTCTACGAGCAGTACTTC. Its protein is CASSRQGGGVYEQYF.

This clonotype was observed many times. This sequence joins TRBV7-2 and TRBJ1-5, with a tentative D call TRBD1 (5 bases). The V end lost 9 bases, the J end lost 12 bases, and 21 bases lay between the germline ends. Germline V CDR1 and CDR2: SGHTA, FQGNSA. The CDR3 is 13 amino acids. CDR3 nucleotide sequence: TGTGCCAGTGCCAGCAGCTTAGAGGGGAGCCAGCATTTT. Translation: CASASSLEGSQHF.

This clonotype came up many times. The chain employs TRBV20-1 and TRBJ2-7, with D uncertain. The CDR3 has 15 amino acids. Trimming shortened V by 0 bases and J by 4 bases, and 16 bases separated the two germline ends. Germline V gene lookup returns CDR1 DFQATT and CDR2 SNEGSKA (reference sequence). This chain's CDR3 is CSARDMRSEGYEQYF. CDR3 bases: TGCAGTGCTAGAGATATGAGGAGCGAAGGGTACGAGCAGTACTTC.

This chain joins TRBV4-3 and TRBJ1-5; no clear D. CDR3 size: 13 residues. The germline gives CDR1 LGHNA, CDR2 YSLEER. The V gene lost 1 base and the J gene lost 7 bases, with 8 bases spanning the gap. DNA of the CDR3: TGCGCCAGCAGCCAAGGGGCGGGACAGCCCCAGCATTTT. Encoded protein: CASSQGAGQPQHF.

The chain has TRBV19 and TRBJ2-1, with D perhaps assigned TRBD1 or TRBD2 (5 bases each). V shed 2 bases and J shed 8 bases, with 19 bases lying between them. The CDR3 loop spans 16 amino acids. The germline V gene encodes CDR1 LNHDA and CDR2 SQIVND (reference sequence). The CDR3 protein is CASSIISRVRGDEQFF. The CDR3 nucleotides are TGTGCCAGTAGTATAATCTCCAGGGTTCGGGGAGATGAGCAGTTCTTC.

This clonotype was counted many times. The rearrangement links TRBV6-1 to TRBJ2-4; 9 nucleotides align to TRBD1. V was pared by 6 bases and J by 0 bases, with 12 bases of the junction left unmatched. The V gene's germline CDR1 is MNHNS and CDR2 SASEGT. The CDR3 has 18 amino acids. The CDR3 nucleotides read TGTGCCAGCAGCTGGGACAGGGAGGGGAGGGGAGCCAAAAACATTCAGTACTTC. This encodes CASSWDREGRGAKNIQYF.

The sample holds a few counts of this clonotype. This rearrangement joins TRBV20-1 to TRBJ1-5; 9 bases map to TRBD1. Germline V gene sequence: CDR1 DFQATT, CDR2 SNEGSKA (reference sequence). The CDR3 runs to 14 residues. V lost 4 bases and J lost 6; bases outside the gene matches: 7. In DNA, the CDR3 is TGCAGTGCTACCCGGACAGGGGATAGTCAGCCCCAGCATTTT. Its translation: CSATRTGDSQPQHF.

This clonotype was counted many times. This chain uses TRBV7-9 with TRBJ1-1, with TRBD1 matching over 10 bases. The CDR3 has 17 residues. The germline gives CDR1 SEHNR, CDR2 FQNEAQ (reference sequence). The junction had 13 bases not matched to a gene; V was cut back by 5 bases and J by 4 bases. Here the CDR3 DNA reads TGTGCCAGCAGCCTTTTGACAGGGGGCGCGTGGGCCACTGAAGCTTTCTTT. The encoded protein is CASSLLTGGAWATEAFF.